Listed here are 17 T cell receptor beta chains from one sample, sequenced in a study of brain T cells in children with intractable seizures. The assay was immunoSEQ multiplex PCR, and TCRdb's table has in-frame clones only and misses some. The profile shows roughly 120,000 clones, 94% of them singletons. The sample in question was peripheral blood, obtained at surgery. The source is a boy under two years old with hemimegalencephaly and intractable seizures.

The chain uses TRBV19 and TRBJ1-4; D may be TRBD1 (5 bases). Germline V gene sequence: CDR1 LNHDA, CDR2 SQIVND (reference sequence). V was pared by 7 bases and J by 7 bases, with 13 bases between. There are 13 residues in the CDR3. CDR3 in amino acids: CASNGAMGEKLFF. The CDR3 coding sequence is TGTGCCAGTAACGGGGCGATGGGTGAAAAACTGTTTTTT.

The chain uses TRBV5-8 and TRBJ2-5; D gene ambiguous. Germline CDR1 SGHTS, CDR2 YDEGEE. Trimming removed 0 bases from V and 6 bases from J, with 6 bases in between. The CDR3 is 12 residues long. Written as DNA, the CDR3 is TGTGCCAGCAGCTTGGAGATACAGACCCAGTACTTC. Translating it yields CASSLEIQTQYF.

The gene calls are TRBV6-5 and TRBJ2-3; TRBD1 matches 8 bases. Germline trimming cut 6 bases from V and 4 bases from J; bases unmatched to any gene: 3. The CDR3 runs to 13 residues. Germline CDR1 is MNHEY and CDR2 is SVGAGI. CDR3 nucleotides: TGTGCCAGCAGGTCGACAGGGGCAGATACGCAGTATTTT. This encodes CASRSTGADTQYF.

The V and J genes are TRBV11-2 and TRBJ1-2; D might be TRBD1 (5 bases). CDR3 size: 13 residues. The germline CDR1 and CDR2 sequences are SGHAT and FQNNGV. Trimming took 1 base from V and 7 from J, leaving 10 bases between them. The CDR3 sequence: CASSLVTGGGYTF. CDR3 nucleotide sequence: TGTGCCAGCAGCTTAGTAACAGGTGGTGGCTACACCTTC. Using reference TRBV11-2 and TRBJ1-2 for the parts outside the CDR3, the full variable domain is EAGVAQSPRYKIIEKRQSVAFWCNPISGHATLYWYQQILGQGPKLLIQFQNNGVVDDSQLPKDRFSAERLKGVDSTLKIQPAKLEDSAVYLCASSLVTGGGYTFGSGTRLTVV.

This chain connects TRBV5-6 to TRBJ2-7; D is perhaps TRBD2 (5 bases). With 4 bases removed from V and 4 bases from J, the gap between germline ends came to 12 bases. The V gene's germline CDR1 is SGHDT and CDR2 YYEEEE. This CDR3 region has 13 residues. The CDR3 here is CASSRGRFYEQYF. DNA for the CDR3: TGTGCCAGCAGCCGGGGTCGGTTTTACGAGCAGTACTTC.

This chain joins TRBV15 and TRBJ1-2; D might be TRBD1 (6 bases). V was trimmed by 0 bases and J by 3 bases, leaving 11 bases between them. Looked up from germline, CDR1 is LNHNV and CDR2 is YYDKDF (reference sequence). CDR3 length: 15 amino acids. As DNA, the CDR3 is TGTGCCACCAGCAGAGACCGGGGGCGCGACTATGGCTACACCTTC. Encoded protein: CATSRDRGRDYGYTF.

The CDR3 nucleotides are TGTGCCAGCAGACCAGGGGGCGGGCTACGGGCAGATACGCAGTATTTT. Residues: CASRPGGGLRADTQYF. The chain employs TRBV7-2 and TRBJ2-3; TRBD1 agrees at 8 bases. The germline CDR1 and CDR2 sequences are SGHTA and FQGNSA. Trimming removed 6 bases from V and 4 bases from J; junction bases left unmatched: 12. The CDR3 is made up of 16 amino acids.

This chain links TRBV4-2 with TRBJ2-3, with 9 bases aligning to TRBD2. The J segment lost 0 bases and the V segment lost 3 bases, leaving 10 bases of the junction unmatched. The length of the CDR3 is 18 residues. The germline V gene encodes CDR1 LGHNA and CDR2 YNFKEQ. The DNA for the CDR3 is TGTGCCAGCAGCCATCCCTATAAAGCGGGGGGTAGCACAGATACGCAGTATTTT. Translation: CASSHPYKAGGSTDTQYF.

The chain has TRBV28 and TRBJ2-7; 8 positions agree with TRBD2. The CDR3 has 16 amino acids. The V gene's germline CDR1 is MDHEN and CDR2 SYDVKM. V was pared by 5 bases and J by 5 bases, with 14 bases of the junction left unmatched. The CDR3 sequence is CASSPQLGSGIHEQYF. CDR3 in DNA: TGTGCCAGCAGTCCACAGCTCGGTAGCGGGATCCACGAGCAGTACTTC.

About this clone: Distinct nucleotide sequences in the sample also encode this CDR3. CDR3 loop: CASSLTAKNIQYF. CDR3 DNA: TGTGCCAGCAGCTTGACAGCCAAAAACATTCAGTACTTC. The chain employs TRBV7-2 and TRBJ2-4, with unresolved D. V was trimmed by 3 bases and J by 0 bases, leaving 3 bases between them. Germline CDR1 SGHTA, CDR2 FQGNSA. The CDR3 totals 13 residues.

For this clone: The germline gene is not matched at one end of the junction; a read error may be the cause. This chain links TRBV25-1 with TRBJ1-1, with D unclear. CDR1 MGHDK and CDR2 SYGVNS come from the germline V gene. This CDR3 has 12 amino acids. The CDR3 region is CASSGLFSEAFF. In nucleotides, the CDR3 is TGTGCCAGCAGTGGCCTTTTCTCTGAGGCTTTCTTT. Using reference TRBV25-1 and TRBJ1-1 for the parts outside the CDR3, the full variable domain is EADIYQTPRYLVIGTGKKITLECSQTMGHDKMYWYQQDPGMELHLIHYSYGVNSTEKGDLSSESTVSRIRTEHFPLTLESARPSHTSQYLCASSGLFSEAFFGQGTRLTVV.

The CDR3 region is CASSPSGWSGEKLFF. CDR3 in DNA: TGTGCCAGCAGTCCTTCAGGGTGGAGTGGGGAAAAACTGTTTTTT. The gene calls are TRBV27 and TRBJ1-4, with TRBD1 as a possible D gene (5 bases). V was cut by 5 bases and J by 8 bases, with 18 bases left in between. CDR1 is MNHEY, CDR2 SMNVEV, per germline (reference sequence). This CDR3 spans 15 amino acids.

This sequence joins TRBV9 and TRBJ2-2; 9 nucleotides line up with TRBD1. The trim removed 4 bases at V and 7 bases at J, leaving 11 bases unmatched. CDR1 is SGDLS and CDR2 is YYNGEE in the germline V gene. The CDR3 has 16 residues. The chain's CDR3 is CASSIRTGEYGGELFF. CDR3 bases: TGTGCCAGCAGCATCCGGACAGGGGAGTATGGCGGGGAGCTGTTTTTT. The full variable domain, rest sourced from reference TRBV9 and TRBJ2-2, is DSGVTQTPKHLITATGQRVTLRCSPRSGDLSVYWYQQSLDQGLQFLIQYYNGEERAKGNILERFSAQQFPDLHSELNLSSLELGDSALYFCASSIRTGEYGGELFFGEGSRLTVL.

The chain has TRBV6-2 or TRBV6-3 and TRBJ2-2; maybe TRBD2 (5 bases). V lost 5 bases to trimming and J lost 6 bases, with 10 bases between them. This CDR3 has 13 residues. Germline CDR1 is MNHEY and CDR2 is SVGEGT. The CDR3 coding sequence is TGTGCCAGCAGTCGACTGGGAGCCGGGGAGCTGTTTTTT. Translated: CASSRLGAGELFF.

The rearrangement joins TRBV19 to TRBJ2-1; 11 positions agree with TRBD2. The CDR3 is 16 amino acids. Germline CDR1 reads LNHDA; CDR2 reads SQIVND (reference sequence). The V gene end was trimmed by 6 bases and the J gene end by 10 bases; junction bases not matched to a gene: 14. The CDR3 DNA reads as TGTGCCAGTAGCAAAGTAGCGGGAGGGCCCCTCGGCGAGCAGTTCTTC. Its translation: CASSKVAGGPLGEQFF.

The chain has TRBV5-4 and TRBJ2-5; D is tentatively TRBD1 or TRBD2 (5 bases each). V gave up 4 bases and J gave up 3 bases, with 13 bases separating them. In germline, CDR1 is SGHNT, CDR2 YYREEE (reference sequence). The CDR3 totals 14 residues. CDR3 in amino acids: CASSRWGSKETQYF. CDR3 bases: TGTGCCAGCAGCCGGTGGGGGAGTAAAGAGACCCAGTACTTC.

The rearrangement uses TRBV27 and TRBJ2-2; D remains ambiguous. V was cut by 1 base and J by 0 bases, with 3 bases left in between. The CDR3 loop spans 14 amino acids. Germline V gene data show CDR1 as MNHEY and CDR2 as SMNVEV (reference sequence). Here the CDR3 reads CASSLFPNTGELFF. In nucleotides, the CDR3 is TGTGCCAGCAGTTTATTTCCGAACACCGGGGAGCTGTTTTTT.